Following are 5 T cell receptor beta chains from one sample sequenced in a study of cytomegalovirus exposure and HLA in healthy donors. Researchers ran the PCR with 60 Vbeta and 13 Jbeta primers. Clones were sequenced by immunoSEQ multiplex PCR, and TCRdb holds only the in-frame ones, with some missing. Of about 98,000 clones in the sample, roughly 81% were seen once. Specimen: PBMCs. The receptor source for this set is a man between 35 and 55 years old in good health and CMV-seronegative.

Only one count was recorded for this clone. The rearrangement joins TRBV15 to TRBJ2-7; the D is unclear. From germline, CDR1 is LNHNV and CDR2 YYDKDF (reference sequence). The CDR3 runs 14 residues. V lost 0 bases and J 5 bases, leaving 11 bases between the germline ends. The CDR3 nucleotides read TGTGCCACCAGCAGAGATTCTGGAAGCGACGAGCAGTACTTC. This gives the protein CATSRDSGSDEQYF.

The CDR3 loop reads CASRGQGQGQPQHF. CDR3 in DNA: TGTGCCAGCAGGGGACAGGGTCAAGGTCAGCCCCAGCATTTT. This chain connects TRBV6-6 to TRBJ1-5, with 9 bases that match TRBD1. V shed 6 bases, J shed 6 bases, and the junction held 6 bases outside the gene matches. CDR1 and CDR2 from the germline V gene are MNHNY and SVGAGI (reference sequence). The CDR3 runs 14 residues.

The rearrangement uses TRBV7-2 and TRBJ1-1; D may be TRBD1 (5 bases). V lost 3 bases and J 2 bases, leaving 7 bases between the germline ends. Germline lookup yields CDR1 SGHTA and CDR2 FQGNSA. The CDR3 contains 13 residues. The CDR3 is CASSFQGNTEAFF. In DNA form, the CDR3 reads TGTGCCAGCAGCTTTCAGGGAAACACTGAAGCTTTCTTT.

The V call is TRBV5-4, the J call TRBJ1-4, with TRBD1 matching over 7 bases. Trimming removed 4 bases from V and 0 bases from J; junction bases left unmatched: 3. The germline gives CDR1 SGHNT, CDR2 YYREEE (reference sequence). There are 15 residues in the CDR3. CDR3 in amino acids: CASSRQGATNEKLFF. The CDR3 nucleotides are TGTGCCAGCAGCAGACAGGGCGCAACTAATGAAAAACTGTTTTTT.

CDR3 in DNA: TGTGCCAGCATATACAGGGGTTGGAGCTATGGCTACACCTTC. It encodes CASIYRGWSYGYTF. The chain joins TRBV6-1 to TRBJ1-2; TRBD1 aligns across 7 bases. The CDR3 has 14 residues. The V segment lost 7 bases and the J segment 4 bases; nucleotides outside the gene matches: 9. Germline values: CDR1 MNHNS, CDR2 SASEGT.